The clone carrying this T cell receptor (beta chain) was seen only a few times. The sample belongs to a study of blood T cell repertoires in COVID-19. Study information: Spain, Italy and the United States supplied samples that represented acute and convalescent COVID-19. PBMCs, B-cell-depleted T cells, or T cells provided the cDNA or gDNA that made up the material.

As processed by the authors: Estimation of nucleated cell counts was performed using reference gene primer amplification. The assay was immunoSEQ multiplex PCR, and TCRdb's table has in-frame clones only and misses some. D and trimming come from the DNA, and the V and J calls and clone size come from that table. Here the sample spans under 200,000 clones, roughly 82% being singletons. Participants' reported clinical history set cohort assignment. Germline V gene sequence: CDR1 SGHTA, CDR2 FQGNSA. Trimming pared 6 bases from V and 2 bases from J, leaving 3 bases between. This CDR3 is built from 11 residues.

The material sequenced was PBMCs or T cells enriched from blood (not recorded which). The rearrangement uses TRBV7-2 and TRBJ2-3, with D unclear. The origin of this receptor is a woman aged 60-70 years with acute COVID-19. The DNA of the CDR3 is TGTGCCAGCAGGTACACAGATACGCAGTATTTT. Amino acid sequence: CASRYTDTQYF.